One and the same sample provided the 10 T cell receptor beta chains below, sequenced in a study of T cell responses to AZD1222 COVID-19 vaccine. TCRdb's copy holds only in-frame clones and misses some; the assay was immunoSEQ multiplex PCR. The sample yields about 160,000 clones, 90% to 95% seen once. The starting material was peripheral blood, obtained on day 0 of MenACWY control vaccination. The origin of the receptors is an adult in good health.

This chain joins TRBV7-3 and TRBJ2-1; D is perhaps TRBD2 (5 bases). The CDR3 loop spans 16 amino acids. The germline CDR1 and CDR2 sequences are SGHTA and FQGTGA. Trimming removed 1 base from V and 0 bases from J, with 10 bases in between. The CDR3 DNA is TGTGCCAGCAGCTTAAACGGACTTTCCTCCTACAATGAGCAGTTCTTC. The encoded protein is CASSLNGLSSYNEQFF.

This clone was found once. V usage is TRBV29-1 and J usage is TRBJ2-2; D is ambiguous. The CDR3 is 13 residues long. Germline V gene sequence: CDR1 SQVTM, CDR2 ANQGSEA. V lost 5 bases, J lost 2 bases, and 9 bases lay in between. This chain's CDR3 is CSVSATNTGELFF. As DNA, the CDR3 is TGCAGCGTTTCAGCGACCAACACCGGGGAGCTGTTTTTT.

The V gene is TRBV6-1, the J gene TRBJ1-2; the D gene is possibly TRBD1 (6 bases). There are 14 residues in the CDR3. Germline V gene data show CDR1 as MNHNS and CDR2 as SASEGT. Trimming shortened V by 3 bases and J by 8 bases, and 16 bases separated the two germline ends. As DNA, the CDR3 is TGTGCCAGCAGTGAGGTGGGGGGGGCTGACGGCTACACCTTC. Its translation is CASSEVGGADGYTF.

The CDR3 sequence: CASSRDYNEQFF. In nucleotides, the CDR3 is TGCGCCAGCAGCCGGGATTACAATGAGCAGTTCTTC. The gene calls are TRBV5-1 and TRBJ2-1; the D gene is possibly TRBD2 (5 bases). Germline CDR1 reads SGHRS; CDR2 reads YFSETQ. The CDR3 is 12 residues long. Trimming stripped 4 bases from V and 4 bases from J, with 6 bases between.

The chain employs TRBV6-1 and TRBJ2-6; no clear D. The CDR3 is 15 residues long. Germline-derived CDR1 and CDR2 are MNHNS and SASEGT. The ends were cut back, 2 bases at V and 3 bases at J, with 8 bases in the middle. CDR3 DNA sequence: TGTGCCAGCAGTGAATTTGGTATTGGGGCCAACGTCCTGACTTTC. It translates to CASSEFGIGANVLTF.

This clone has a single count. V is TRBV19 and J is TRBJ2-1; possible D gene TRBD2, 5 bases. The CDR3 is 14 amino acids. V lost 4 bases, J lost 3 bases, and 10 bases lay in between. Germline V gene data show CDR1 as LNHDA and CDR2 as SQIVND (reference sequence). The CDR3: CASSKSGNYNEQFF. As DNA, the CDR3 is TGTGCCAGTAGTAAGTCGGGGAACTACAATGAGCAGTTCTTC.

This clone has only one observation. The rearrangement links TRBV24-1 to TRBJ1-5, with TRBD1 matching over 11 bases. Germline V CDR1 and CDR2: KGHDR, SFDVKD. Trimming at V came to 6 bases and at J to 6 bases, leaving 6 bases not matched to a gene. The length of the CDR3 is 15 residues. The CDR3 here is CATSPGQGAAQPQHF. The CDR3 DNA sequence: TGTGCCACCAGTCCTGGACAGGGGGCGGCTCAGCCCCAGCATTTT.

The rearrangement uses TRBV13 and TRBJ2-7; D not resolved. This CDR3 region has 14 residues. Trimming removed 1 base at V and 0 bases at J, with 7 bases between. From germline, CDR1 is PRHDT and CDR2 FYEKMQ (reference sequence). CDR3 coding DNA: TGTGCCAGCAGCTTAGCCATGAGCTCCTACGAGCAGTACTTC. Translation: CASSLAMSSYEQYF.

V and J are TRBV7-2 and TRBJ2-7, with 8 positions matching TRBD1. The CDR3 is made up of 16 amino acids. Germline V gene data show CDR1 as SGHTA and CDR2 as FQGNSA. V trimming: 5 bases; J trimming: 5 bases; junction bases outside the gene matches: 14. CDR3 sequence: CASSPRRVTGEDEQYF. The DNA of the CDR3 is TGTGCCAGCAGCCCCCGTAGGGTGACAGGGGAGGACGAGCAGTACTTC.

The DNA of the CDR3 is TGCGCCAGCAGCTTGGAGGGGAGGGACTATGGCTACACCTTC. Its translation: CASSLEGRDYGYTF. J is TRBJ1-2 and V is TRBV5-1; possible D gene TRBD1, 5 bases. CDR3 length: 14 residues. Germline CDR1 reads SGHRS; CDR2 reads YFSETQ. The V and J ends lost 0 bases and 3 bases respectively, with 9 bases between them.